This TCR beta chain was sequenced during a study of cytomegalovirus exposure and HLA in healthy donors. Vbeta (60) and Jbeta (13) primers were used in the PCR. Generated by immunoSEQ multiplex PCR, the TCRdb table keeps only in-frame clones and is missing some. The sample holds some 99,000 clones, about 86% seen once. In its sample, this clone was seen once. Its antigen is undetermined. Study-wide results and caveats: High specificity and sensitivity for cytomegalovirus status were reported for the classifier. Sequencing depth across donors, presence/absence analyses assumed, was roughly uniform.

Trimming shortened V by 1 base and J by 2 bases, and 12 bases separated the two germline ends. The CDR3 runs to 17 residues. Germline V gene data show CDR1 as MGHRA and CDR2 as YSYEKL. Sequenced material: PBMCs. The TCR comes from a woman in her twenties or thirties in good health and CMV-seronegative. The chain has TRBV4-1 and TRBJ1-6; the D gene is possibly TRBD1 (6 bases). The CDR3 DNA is TGCGCCAGCAGCCAAGGCAGACAGGCGACCTATAATTCACCCCTCCACTTT. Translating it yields CASSQGRQATYNSPLHF.